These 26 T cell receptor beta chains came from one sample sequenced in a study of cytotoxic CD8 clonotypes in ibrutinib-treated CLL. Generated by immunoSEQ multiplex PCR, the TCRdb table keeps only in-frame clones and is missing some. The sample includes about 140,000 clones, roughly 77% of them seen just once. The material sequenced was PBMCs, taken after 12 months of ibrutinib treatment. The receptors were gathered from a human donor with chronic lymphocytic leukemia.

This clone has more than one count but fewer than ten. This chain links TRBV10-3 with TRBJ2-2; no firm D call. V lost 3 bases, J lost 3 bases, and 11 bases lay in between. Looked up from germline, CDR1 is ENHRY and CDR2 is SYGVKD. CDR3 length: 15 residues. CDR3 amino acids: CAISDGQVYTGELFF. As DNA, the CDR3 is TGTGCCATCAGTGACGGGCAGGTGTACACCGGGGAGCTGTTTTTT.

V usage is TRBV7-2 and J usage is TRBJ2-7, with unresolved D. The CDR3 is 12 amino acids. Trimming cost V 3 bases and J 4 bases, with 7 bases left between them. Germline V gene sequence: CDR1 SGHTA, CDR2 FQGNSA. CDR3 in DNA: TGTGCCAGCAGCTTTCAGTTGTACGAGCAGTACTTC. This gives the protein CASSFQLYEQYF.

The CDR3, as DNA: TGTGCCAGCAGGGGTCAGTACTATGGCTACACCTTC. Its translation is CASRGQYYGYTF. V gene TRBV5-6 combines with J gene TRBJ1-2; D remains unclear. This CDR3 is 12 amino acids long. Germline V gene data show CDR1 as SGHDT and CDR2 as YYEEEE. Trimming removed 5 bases at V and 3 bases at J, with 8 bases between.

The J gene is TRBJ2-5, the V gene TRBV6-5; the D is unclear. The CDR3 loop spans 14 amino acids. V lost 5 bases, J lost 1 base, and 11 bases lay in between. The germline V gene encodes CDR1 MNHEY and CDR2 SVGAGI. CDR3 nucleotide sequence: TGTGCCAGCAGTATCCGATGGGCCCAAGAGACCCAGTACTTC. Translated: CASSIRWAQETQYF.

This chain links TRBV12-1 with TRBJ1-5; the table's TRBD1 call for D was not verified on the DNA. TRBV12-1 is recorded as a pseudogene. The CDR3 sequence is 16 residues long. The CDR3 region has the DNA TGTGCCAGCAGCATACCGGGACAGCCAAGCAATCAGCCCCAGCATTTT. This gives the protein CASSIPGQPSNQPQHF.

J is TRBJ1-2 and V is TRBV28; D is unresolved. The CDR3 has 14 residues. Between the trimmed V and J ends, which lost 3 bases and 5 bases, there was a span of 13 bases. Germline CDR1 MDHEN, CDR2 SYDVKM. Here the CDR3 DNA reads TGTGCCAGCAGTTTTAGCGGCCCGACATATGGCTACACCTTC. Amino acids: CASSFSGPTYGYTF.

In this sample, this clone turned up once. Written as DNA, the CDR3 is TGCGCCAGCAGCTTCGGAGGGGGCTACAATGAGCAGTTCTTC. Protein: CASSFGGGYNEQFF. The chain couples TRBV5-1 to TRBJ2-1; D possibly uses TRBD1 or TRBD2 (6 bases each). The V gene's germline CDR1 is SGHRS and CDR2 YFSETQ. CDR3 length equals 14 residues. The ends were cut back, 2 bases at V and 3 bases at J, with 9 bases in the middle. Together with reference TRBV5-1 and TRBJ2-1, the CDR3 gives the full variable domain: KAGVTQTPRYLIKTRGQQVTLSCSPISGHRSVSWYQQTPGQGLQFLFEYFSETQRNKGNFPGRFSGRQFSNSRSEMNVSTLELGDSALYLCASSFGGGYNEQFFGPGTRLTVL.

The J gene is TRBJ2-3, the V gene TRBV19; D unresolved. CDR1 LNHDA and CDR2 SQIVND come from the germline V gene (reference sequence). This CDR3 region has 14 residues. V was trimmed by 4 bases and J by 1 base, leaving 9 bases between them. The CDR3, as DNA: TGTGCCAGTAGTAGGTGGGTCGGCACAGATACGCAGTATTTT. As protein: CASSRWVGTDTQYF.

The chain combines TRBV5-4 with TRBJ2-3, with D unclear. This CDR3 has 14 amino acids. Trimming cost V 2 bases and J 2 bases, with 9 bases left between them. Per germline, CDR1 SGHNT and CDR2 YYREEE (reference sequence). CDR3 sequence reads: CASSLSPATDTQYF. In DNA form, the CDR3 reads TGTGCCAGCAGCTTATCACCAGCCACAGATACGCAGTATTTT.

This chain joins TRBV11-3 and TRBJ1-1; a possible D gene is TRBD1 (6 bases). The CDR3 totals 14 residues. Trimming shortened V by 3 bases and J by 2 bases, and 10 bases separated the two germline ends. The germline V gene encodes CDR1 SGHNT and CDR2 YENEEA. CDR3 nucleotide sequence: TGTGCCAGCAGCTTTACAGGGACTAACACTGAAGCTTTCTTT. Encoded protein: CASSFTGTNTEAFF.

CDR3 residues: CASSSLAGARGEQYF. CDR3 bases: TGTGCCAGCAGTTCGCTAGCGGGGGCCCGGGGCGAGCAGTACTTC. This sequence joins TRBV6-5 and TRBJ2-7; TRBD2 aligns across 10 bases. V shed 4 bases and J 6 bases; nucleotides not matched to a gene: 9. CDR3 length equals 15 residues. Germline V gene lookup returns CDR1 MNHEY and CDR2 SVGAGI.

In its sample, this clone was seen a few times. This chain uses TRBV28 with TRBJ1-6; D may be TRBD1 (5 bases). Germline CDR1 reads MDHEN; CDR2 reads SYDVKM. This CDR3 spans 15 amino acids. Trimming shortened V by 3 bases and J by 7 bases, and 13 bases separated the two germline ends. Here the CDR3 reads CASSFLDRKNSPLHF. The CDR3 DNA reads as TGTGCCAGCAGTTTTCTTGACAGAAAGAATTCACCCCTCCACTTT.

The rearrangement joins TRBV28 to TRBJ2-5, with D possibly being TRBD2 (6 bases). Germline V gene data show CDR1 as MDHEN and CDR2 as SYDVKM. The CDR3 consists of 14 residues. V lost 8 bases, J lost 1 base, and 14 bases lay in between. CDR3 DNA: TGTGCCAGCTTGGGGGGAACCCGCCAAGAGACCCAGTACTTC. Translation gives CASLGGTRQETQYF. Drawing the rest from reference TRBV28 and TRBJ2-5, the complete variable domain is DVKVTQSSRYLVKRTGEKVFLECVQDMDHENMFWYRQDPGLGLRLIYFSYDVKMKEKGDIPEGYSVSREKKERFSLILESASTNQTSMYLCASLGGTRQETQYFGPGTRLLVL.

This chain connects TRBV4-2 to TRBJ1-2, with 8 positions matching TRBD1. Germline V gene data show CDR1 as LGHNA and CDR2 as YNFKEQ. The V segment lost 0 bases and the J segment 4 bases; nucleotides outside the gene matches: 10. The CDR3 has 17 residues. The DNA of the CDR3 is TGTGCCAGCAGCCAAGATCCGACAGGGGCGATCCCCTATGGCTACACCTTC. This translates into CASSQDPTGAIPYGYTF.

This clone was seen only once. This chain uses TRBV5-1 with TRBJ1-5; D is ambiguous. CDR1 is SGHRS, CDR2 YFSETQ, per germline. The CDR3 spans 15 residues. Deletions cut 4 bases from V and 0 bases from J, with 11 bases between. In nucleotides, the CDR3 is TGCGCCAGCAGCCTGGACGGTCATAGCAATCAGCCCCAGCATTTT. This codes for CASSLDGHSNQPQHF.

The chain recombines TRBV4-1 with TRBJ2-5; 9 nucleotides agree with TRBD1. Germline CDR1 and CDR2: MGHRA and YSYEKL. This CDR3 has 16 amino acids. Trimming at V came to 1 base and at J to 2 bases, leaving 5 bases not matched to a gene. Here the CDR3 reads CASSQAGQGRQETQYF. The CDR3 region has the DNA TGCGCCAGCAGCCAAGCGGGACAGGGACGACAAGAGACCCAGTACTTC.

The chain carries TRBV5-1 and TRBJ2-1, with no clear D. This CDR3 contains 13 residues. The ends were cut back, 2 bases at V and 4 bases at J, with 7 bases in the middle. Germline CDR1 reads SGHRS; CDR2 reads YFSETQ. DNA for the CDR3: TGCGCCAGCAGCTTCGGTTCGTACAATGAGCAGTTCTTC. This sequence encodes CASSFGSYNEQFF.

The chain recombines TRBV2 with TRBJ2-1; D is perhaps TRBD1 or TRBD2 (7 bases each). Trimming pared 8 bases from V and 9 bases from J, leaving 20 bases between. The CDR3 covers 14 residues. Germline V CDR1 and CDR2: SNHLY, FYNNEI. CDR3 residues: CASRGDSPSGEQFF. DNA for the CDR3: TGTGCCAGCCGGGGGGACAGCCCTTCCGGTGAGCAGTTCTTC.

The CDR3 bases are TGTGCCAGTCGCCAGGTAGGGAACAATGAGCAGTTCTTC. Translation gives CASRQVGNNEQFF. V is TRBV11-2 and J is TRBJ2-1; no reliable D call. Per the germline V gene, CDR1 is SGHAT and CDR2 is FQNNGV. The CDR3 sequence is 13 residues long. Trimming stripped 9 bases from V and 5 bases from J, with 14 bases between.

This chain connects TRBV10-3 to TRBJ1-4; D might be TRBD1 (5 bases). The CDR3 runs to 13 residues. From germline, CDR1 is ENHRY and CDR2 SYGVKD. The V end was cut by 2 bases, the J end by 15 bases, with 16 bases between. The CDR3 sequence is CAISEGETERMFF. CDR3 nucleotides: TGTGCCATCAGTGAGGGGGAGACAGAACGGATGTTTTTT.

The CDR3 loop is CASSLRRVEQFF. The CDR3, as DNA: TGTGCCAGCAGCTTACGTAGGGTCGAGCAGTTCTTC. This chain joins TRBV7-2 and TRBJ2-1; D remains ambiguous. The V end lost 2 bases, the J end lost 10 bases, and 9 bases lay between the germline ends. Germline V gene lookup returns CDR1 SGHTA and CDR2 FQGNSA. The CDR3 is 12 amino acids.

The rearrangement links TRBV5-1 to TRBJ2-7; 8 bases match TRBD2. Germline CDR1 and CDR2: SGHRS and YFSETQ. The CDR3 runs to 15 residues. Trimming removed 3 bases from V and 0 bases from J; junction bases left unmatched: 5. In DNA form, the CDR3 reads TGCGCCAGCAGCTCAACGGGAGGGAGCTCCTACGAGCAGTACTTC. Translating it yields CASSSTGGSSYEQYF.

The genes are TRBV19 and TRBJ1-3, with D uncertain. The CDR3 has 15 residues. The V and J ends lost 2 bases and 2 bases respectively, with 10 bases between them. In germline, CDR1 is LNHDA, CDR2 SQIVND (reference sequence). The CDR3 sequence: CASSILGSAGNTIYF. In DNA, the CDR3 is TGTGCCAGTAGTATACTGGGGTCGGCTGGAAACACCATATATTTT.

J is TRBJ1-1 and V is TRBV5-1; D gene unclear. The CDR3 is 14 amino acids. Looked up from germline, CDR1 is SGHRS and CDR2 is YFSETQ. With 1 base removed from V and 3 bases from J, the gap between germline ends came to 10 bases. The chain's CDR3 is CASSLTASYTEAFF. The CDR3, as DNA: TGCGCCAGCAGCTTGACCGCCAGTTACACTGAAGCTTTCTTT.

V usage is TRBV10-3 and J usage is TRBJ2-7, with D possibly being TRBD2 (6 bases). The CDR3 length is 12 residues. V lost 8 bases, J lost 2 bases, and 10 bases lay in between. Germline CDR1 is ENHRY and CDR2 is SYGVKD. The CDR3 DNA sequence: TGTGCCATCGGGGAGGACACCTACGAGCAGTACTTC. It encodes CAIGEDTYEQYF.

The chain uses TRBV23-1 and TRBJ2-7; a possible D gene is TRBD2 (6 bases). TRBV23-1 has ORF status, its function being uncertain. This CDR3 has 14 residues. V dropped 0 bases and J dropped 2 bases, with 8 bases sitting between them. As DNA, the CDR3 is TGCGCCAGCAGTCAATCGCGGGGAGCCTACGAGCAGTACTTC. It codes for CASSQSRGAYEQYF.